This entry lists 5 T cell receptor beta chains sequenced from one sample in a study of Ad26.COV2.S vaccination and SARS-CoV-2 variants. The treatment here: some 19 received Ad26.COV2.S at low or high dose, single or two shots; several received placebo; per-sample allocation not given. Day 63 following the first vaccine or placebo injection was when the samples were taken. Data came from immunoSEQ multiplex PCR; TCRdb stores just in-frame clones and leaves some out. The data hold fewer than 500,000 clones, with 75% to 90% observed a single time. This specimen consisted of peripheral blood, obtained in a trial of Ad26.COV2.S vaccine versus placebo. These TCRs come from a person aged 18 to 59 who received the Ad26.COV2.S COVID-19 vaccine or a placebo.

The chain has TRBV2 and TRBJ2-7, with 9 bases fitting TRBD1. This CDR3 comprises 17 residues. Trimming removed 6 bases from V and 0 bases from J; junction bases left unmatched: 12. Germline CDR1 and CDR2: SNHLY and FYNNEI. CDR3 residues: CASRPTYGQGTSYEQYF. CDR3 in DNA: TGTGCCAGCAGACCCACCTACGGACAGGGGACCTCCTACGAGCAGTACTTC.

The V and J genes are TRBV5-1 and TRBJ1-1, with D tentatively TRBD1 (5 bases). Deletions cut 7 bases from V and 1 base from J, with 14 bases between. The CDR3 loop spans 14 amino acids. Germline loops: CDR1 SGHRS, CDR2 YFSETQ. The DNA of the CDR3 is TGCGCCAGCCGGGAGGGGAACGGGAACACTGAAGCTTTCTTT. Translation: CASREGNGNTEAFF.

The gene calls are TRBV11-3 and TRBJ2-1; TRBD2 matches 12 bases. V gave up 5 bases and J gave up 2 bases; unmatched junction bases: 4. This CDR3 has 16 amino acids. Looked up from germline, CDR1 is SGHNT and CDR2 is YENEEA. The CDR3 region is CASSQLAGGTYNEQFF. CDR3 DNA sequence: TGTGCCAGCAGCCAACTAGCGGGAGGTACCTACAATGAGCAGTTCTTC.

V gene TRBV7-8 combines with J gene TRBJ1-2, with TRBD1 matching over 7 bases. This CDR3 is 13 amino acids long. Losses at the gene ends were 5 bases for V and 4 bases for J; bases not matched to a gene: 4. The germline V gene has CDR1 SGHVS and CDR2 FQNEAQ. CDR3 DNA: TGTGCCAGCAGCCCGAGGGGGCCCTATGGCTACACCTTC. Translating gives CASSPRGPYGYTF.

This sequence joins TRBV18 and TRBJ1-1, with D perhaps matching TRBD1 (5 bases). V dropped 0 bases and J dropped 8 bases, with 13 bases sitting between them. Per the germline V gene, CDR1 is KGHSH and CDR2 is LQKENI. This CDR3 is 14 amino acids long. Here the CDR3 DNA reads TGTGCCAGCTCACCACCGTATCAAACAGGAGAAGCTTTCTTT. Its translation: CASSPPYQTGEAFF.